These 26 T cell receptor beta chains originate from one sample sequenced in a study of blood T cells in healthy people across ages. A J-beta primer mix and a sample-barcoded 5' primer were used in a second PCR of roughly 7 to 12 cycles. TCRdb fed the 5' RACE reads into MiXCR, producing one record per CDR3 protein. The repertoire holds around 1,000,000 distinct CDR3 sequences, with approximately 38% as singletons. Input material: blood. The origin of the receptors is a man aged 18 to 30 in good health.

The chain is built from TRBV4-3 and TRBJ2-3; D not certain. Germline V lookup: CDR1 LGHNA, CDR2 YSLEER. This CDR3 contains 16 residues. V lost 1 base and J lost 0, with 11 bases in between. CDR3 residues: CASSQGTVVSTDTQYF. The CDR3 nucleotides read TGCGCCAGCAGCCAAGGCACAGTAGTTAGCACAGATACGCAGTATTTT.

This chain uses TRBV9 with TRBJ1-2; TRBD1 might be the D (6 bases). With 0 bases removed from V and 4 bases from J, the gap between germline ends came to 13 bases. The CDR3 consists of 15 residues. Germline V CDR1 and CDR2: SGDLS, YYNGEE. CDR3 sequence: CASSVGWDKGYGYTF. The CDR3 region has the DNA TGTGCCAGCAGCGTAGGATGGGACAAGGGCTATGGCTACACCTTC.

The rearrangement uses TRBV3-1 and TRBJ2-3, with no clear D. In germline, CDR1 is LGHDT, CDR2 YNNKEL (reference sequence). V was clipped by 4 bases and J by 2 bases, with 10 bases between them. CDR3 size: 14 residues. CDR3 coding DNA: TGTGCCAGCAGCCCTGGGTTGTACACAGATACGCAGTATTTT. It yields the protein CASSPGLYTDTQYF.

Concerning this clonotype itself: One end of the junction is discordant with germline, which a read error may explain. The chain has TRBV7-9 and TRBJ2-1, with 9 bases aligning to TRBD1. Germline CDR1 and CDR2: SEHNR and FQNEAQ (reference sequence). CDR3 size: 15 residues. This CDR3 is CAGSGTGYIHDEQFF. The CDR3 bases are TGTGCCGGCAGCGGGACAGGGTATATACACGATGAGCAGTTCTTC.

This clonotype has a handful of counts. The chain links TRBV9 to TRBJ2-1; TRBD2 agrees at 8 bases. The CDR3 is 15 amino acids. Germline lookup yields CDR1 SGDLS and CDR2 YYNGEE. With V trimmed by 0 bases and J by 6 bases, 5 bases remained unmatched. The CDR3 spells CASSVGAGGLNEQFF. DNA for the CDR3: TGTGCCAGCAGCGTAGGGGCGGGGGGCCTCAATGAGCAGTTCTTC.

This clonotype has a handful of counts. The chain joins TRBV19 to TRBJ1-5, with D unclear. V was pared by 3 bases and J by 4 bases, with 4 bases between. This CDR3 has 12 amino acids. Per germline, CDR1 LNHDA and CDR2 SQIVND (reference sequence). The CDR3 protein is CASSMRNQPQHF. In DNA, the CDR3 is TGTGCCAGTAGTATGAGAAATCAGCCCCAGCATTTT.

This clonotype was seen more than once but under ten times. The rearrangement joins TRBV20-1 to TRBJ1-5; D perhaps matches TRBD1 (5 bases). Trimming shortened V by 3 bases and J by 7 bases, and 22 bases separated the two germline ends. Germline CDR1 is DFQATT and CDR2 is SNEGSKA (reference sequence). This CDR3 spans 16 amino acids. CDR3 sequence reads: CSARGGIGTQGQPQHF. As DNA, the CDR3 is TGCAGTGCTAGGGGTGGTATCGGGACTCAAGGCCAGCCCCAGCATTTT.

There are a few counts of this clonotype. The chain joins TRBV6-5 to TRBJ1-4, with TRBD1 as a possible D gene (6 bases). Per germline, CDR1 MNHEY and CDR2 SVGAGI. This CDR3 region has 12 residues. V was trimmed by 6 bases and J by 6 bases, leaving 8 bases between them. The CDR3 loop reads CASRRQDEKLFF. DNA for the CDR3: TGTGCCAGCAGACGACAGGATGAAAAACTGTTTTTT.

The chain joins TRBV6-2 or TRBV6-3 to TRBJ2-2; 10 positions match TRBD2. The germline V gene encodes CDR1 MNHEY and CDR2 SVGEGT. V lost 6 bases, J lost 2 bases, and 6 bases stayed unmatched. The CDR3 consists of 16 residues. In DNA form, the CDR3 reads TGTGCCAGCAGGCAACTAGCGGGGACTAACACCGGGGAGCTGTTTTTT. This codes for CASRQLAGTNTGELFF.

The chain carries TRBV20-1 and TRBJ2-3; 7 bases agree with TRBD2. V lost 4 bases, J lost 2 bases, and 9 bases stayed unmatched. Germline V gives CDR1 DFQATT, CDR2 SNEGSKA (reference sequence). The CDR3 runs 15 residues. The CDR3 nucleotides are TGCAGTGCTACCCCGGGGAGCGGGGACACAGATACGCAGTATTTT. This gives the protein CSATPGSGDTDTQYF.

This clonotype was picked up a small number of times. The gene calls are TRBV27 and TRBJ2-1; D may be TRBD1 or TRBD2 (5 bases each). The V end was cut by 7 bases, the J end by 5 bases, with 18 bases between. There are 15 residues in the CDR3. Germline CDR1 reads MNHEY; CDR2 reads SMNVEV (reference sequence). CDR3 sequence reads: CASNLGPEGDNEQFF. As DNA, the CDR3 is TGTGCCAGCAATCTGGGACCTGAAGGCGACAATGAGCAGTTCTTC.

This clonotype was found many times. V usage is TRBV14 and J usage is TRBJ1-2; D gene ambiguous. Germline V lookup: CDR1 SGHDN, CDR2 FVKESK. This CDR3 is 16 amino acids long. Trimming removed 2 bases from V and 5 bases from J, with 18 bases in between. The CDR3 bases are TGTGCCAGCAGCCAACTCGGTCAGCCGAGTCTATATGGCTACACCTTC. This translates into CASSQLGQPSLYGYTF.

This clonotype was seen only a few times. This sequence joins TRBV9 and TRBJ2-1, with 9 bases aligning to TRBD1. V lost 0 bases and J lost 5; bases outside the gene matches: 6. Germline V gives CDR1 SGDLS, CDR2 YYNGEE. The CDR3 is made up of 16 amino acids. The CDR3 region has the DNA TGTGCCAGCAGCGTAGATGGGACAGGGTTAGACAATGAGCAGTTCTTC. Amino acids: CASSVDGTGLDNEQFF.

V usage is TRBV5-6 and J usage is TRBJ2-1; the D gene could be TRBD1 or TRBD2 (6 bases each). Trimming shortened V by 5 bases and J by 0 bases, and 18 bases separated the two germline ends. Germline CDR1 and CDR2: SGHDT and YYEEEE. The CDR3 has 17 residues. The CDR3 DNA sequence: TGTGCCAGCAGTCTCAACCCGGGGGCCTCCTCCTACAATGAGCAGTTCTTC. Its protein product is CASSLNPGASSYNEQFF.

This clonotype turned up a few times. The CDR3 sequence is CASSGRDRGGTDTQYF. The CDR3 region has the DNA TGTGCCAGCAGTGGACGGGACAGGGGAGGCACAGATACGCAGTATTTT. J is TRBJ2-3 and V is TRBV6-6; TRBD1 aligns across 10 bases. CDR3 length equals 16 residues. Germline CDR1 reads MNHNY; CDR2 reads SVGAGI (reference sequence). Losses at the gene ends were 5 bases for V and 1 base for J; bases not matched to a gene: 6.

V usage is TRBV20-1 and J usage is TRBJ2-1; perhaps D is TRBD1 or TRBD2 (5 bases each). CDR1 is DFQATT and CDR2 is SNEGSKA in the germline V gene (reference sequence). The CDR3 loop spans 18 amino acids. Trimming left V 0 bases short and J 3 bases short, with 21 bases between. CDR3 sequence reads: CSARDIGAETDLYNEQFF. The CDR3 coding sequence is TGCAGTGCTAGAGATATCGGGGCGGAGACAGACCTCTACAATGAGCAGTTCTTC.

V and J are TRBV7-9 and TRBJ1-2; D remains ambiguous. Germline-derived CDR1 and CDR2 are SEHNR and FQNEAQ (reference sequence). This CDR3 has 14 residues. V was pared by 3 bases and J by 6 bases, with 14 bases between. CDR3 nucleotide sequence: TGTGCCAGCAGCTTGGTTGCTGGTTGGCATGGCTACACCTTC. It specifies CASSLVAGWHGYTF.

The J gene is TRBJ2-3, the V gene TRBV2; either TRBD1 or TRBD2 may supply D (5 bases each). Trimming shortened V by 4 bases and J by 3 bases, and 14 bases separated the two germline ends. The CDR3 is made up of 15 amino acids. Per the germline V gene, CDR1 is SNHLY and CDR2 is FYNNEI. CDR3 sequence: CASSVRDPTTDTQYF. The CDR3 region has the DNA TGTGCCAGCAGTGTGAGGGACCCCACGACAGATACGCAGTATTTT.

This clonotype has only a few counts. The rearrangement uses TRBV12-3 or TRBV12-4 and TRBJ2-3, with D unclear. The CDR3 is made up of 12 amino acids. V lost 7 bases and J lost 4, with 9 bases in between. The CDR3 bases are TGTGCCAGCAACAAAGTCGCAGATACGCAGTATTTT. Translated, it gives CASNKVADTQYF.

This chain connects TRBV16 to TRBJ1-5; weak D call: TRBD1 (6 bases). V lost 7 bases, J lost 6 bases, and 13 bases lay in between. This CDR3 is built from 13 residues. In germline, CDR1 is KGHSY, CDR2 FQNENV. The CDR3 is CASKGGDIQPQHF. In DNA, the CDR3 is TGTGCCAGCAAGGGGGGGGACATTCAGCCCCAGCATTTT. The full variable domain, its missing parts supplied by reference TRBV16 and TRBJ1-5, is GEEVAQTPKHLVRGEGQKAKLYCAPIKGHSYVFWYQQVLKNEFKFLISFQNENVFDETGMPKERFSAKCLPNSPCSLEIQATKLEDSAVYFCASKGGDIQPQHFGDGTRLSIL.

In its sample, this clonotype was seen a few times. The chain couples TRBV7-9 to TRBJ1-2; weak D call: TRBD1 (5 bases). Trimming took off 10 bases at V and 6 bases at J, with 15 bases between the two ends. The CDR3 has 12 amino acids. Germline V gives CDR1 SEHNR, CDR2 FQNEAQ (reference sequence). The CDR3 sequence is CATDLGDHGYTF. In nucleotides, the CDR3 is TGTGCCACAGATTTAGGGGACCATGGCTACACCTTC.

In this sample, this clonotype turned up a few times. This chain joins TRBV5-1 and TRBJ1-2, with D maybe TRBD1 (6 bases). The CDR3 covers 16 residues. V was cut by 0 bases and J by 4 bases, with 16 bases left in between. Germline CDR1 SGHRS, CDR2 YFSETQ. In DNA form, the CDR3 reads TGCGCCAGCAGCTTGGGGGCAGACAGGATTCTCTATGGCTACACCTTC. Protein sequence: CASSLGADRILYGYTF.

This chain uses TRBV12-3 or TRBV12-4 with TRBJ1-2; D is perhaps TRBD1 (5 bases). V was clipped by 7 bases and J by 4 bases, with 16 bases between them. The CDR3 has 14 amino acids. Here the CDR3 reads CASTPGIGVYGYTF. CDR3 nucleotides: TGTGCCAGCACCCCTGGAATAGGGGTCTATGGCTACACCTTC.

This clonotype has only a few counts. This sequence joins TRBV10-3 and TRBJ2-1; 8 bases map to TRBD2. The CDR3 consists of 16 residues. The ends lost 0 bases at V and 7 bases at J; junction bases unmatched: 8. The V gene's germline CDR1 is ENHRY and CDR2 SYGVKD. This CDR3 is CAISESVAGGRNEQFF. CDR3 sequence (DNA): TGTGCCATCAGTGAGTCGGTTGCGGGGGGACGAAATGAGCAGTTCTTC.

The V and J genes are TRBV5-1 and TRBJ2-7; a weak D match, TRBD1 (6 bases). This CDR3 is built from 13 residues. Per germline, CDR1 SGHRS and CDR2 YFSETQ. Deletions cut 5 bases from V and 4 bases from J, with 13 bases between. In DNA form, the CDR3 reads TGCGCCAGCAGAGCCGGGACATCGTACGAGCAGTACTTC. Amino acid sequence: CASRAGTSYEQYF.

The CDR3 DNA sequence: TGTGCCAGTACCCAACTCGACAGGAAGAGGGCCAACGTCCTGACTTTC. Amino acids: CASTQLDRKRANVLTF. The chain couples TRBV19 to TRBJ2-6; tentatively, D is TRBD1 (6 bases). Germline CDR1 and CDR2: LNHDA and SQIVND (reference sequence). Trimming removed 7 bases at V and 5 bases at J, with 18 bases between. CDR3 size: 16 residues. The full variable domain, completed using reference TRBV19 and TRBJ2-6, is DGGITQSPKYLFRKEGQNVTLSCEQNLNHDAMYWYRQDPGQGLRLIYYSQIVNDFQKGDIAEGYSVSREKKESFPLTVTSAQKNPTAFYLCASTQLDRKRANVLTFGAGSRLTVL.